Detailed here is one T cell receptor beta chain. This sample was included in a study of blood T cell repertoires in COVID-19. About the study: Sources were T cells, B-cell-depleted T cells, or PBMCs; the material itself was cDNA or gDNA.

Profiled with immunoSEQ multiplex PCR; TCRdb holds only in-frame clones, not every one. This repertoire shows hundreds of thousands of clones, over 85% found once; its top ten account for 2.6%. Sequencing was performed on PBMCs or T cells enriched from blood (not recorded which). This sequence originates from a man aged 55 to 70 who had recovered from COVID-19.

The CDR3 here is CASSIGHNTEAFF. The CDR3 DNA follows: TGTGCCAGCAGCATCGGACACAACACTGAAGCTTTCTTT. This chain connects TRBV14 to TRBJ1-1; TRBD1 might be the D (5 bases). With 5 bases removed from V and 2 bases from J, the gap between germline ends came to 9 bases. CDR1 is SGHDN, CDR2 FVKESK, per germline. This CDR3 comprises 13 residues.